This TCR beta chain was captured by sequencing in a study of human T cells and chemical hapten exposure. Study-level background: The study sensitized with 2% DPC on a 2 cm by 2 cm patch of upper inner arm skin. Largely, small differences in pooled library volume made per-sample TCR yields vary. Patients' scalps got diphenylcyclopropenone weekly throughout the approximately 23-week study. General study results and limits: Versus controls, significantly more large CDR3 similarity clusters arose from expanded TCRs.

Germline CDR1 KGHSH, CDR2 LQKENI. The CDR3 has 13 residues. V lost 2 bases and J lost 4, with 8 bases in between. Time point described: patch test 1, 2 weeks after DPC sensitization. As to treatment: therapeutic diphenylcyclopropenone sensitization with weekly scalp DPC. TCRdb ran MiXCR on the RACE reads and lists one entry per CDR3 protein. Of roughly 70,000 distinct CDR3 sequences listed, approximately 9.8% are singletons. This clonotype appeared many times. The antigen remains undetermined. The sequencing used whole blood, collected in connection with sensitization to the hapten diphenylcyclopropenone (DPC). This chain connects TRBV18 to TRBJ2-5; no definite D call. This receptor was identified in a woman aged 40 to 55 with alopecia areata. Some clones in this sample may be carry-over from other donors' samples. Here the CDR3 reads CASSPGTAETQYF. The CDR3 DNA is TGTGCCAGCTCACCAGGAACGGCAGAGACCCAGTACTTC.